This T cell receptor (beta chain) was identified in a study of T cell responses to AZD1222 COVID-19 vaccine. Study observations and caveats: CD4 TCRs linked to vaccination spanned spike, dominating at 160-218 and 743-854. After two AZD1222 doses, spike-specific TCR breadth and depth rose versus day 0.

As for this clone: Its cognate antigen is unknown.

TCRdb's copy holds only in-frame clones and misses some; the assay was immunoSEQ multiplex PCR. This sample has tens of thousands of clones, with around 87% found just once. This CDR3 spans 12 amino acids. The V and J ends lost 8 bases and 4 bases respectively, with 12 bases between them. The genes are TRBV12-3 or TRBV12-4 and TRBJ2-7, with D possibly TRBD1 on 6 matching bases. The sequence derives from an adult who received the AZD1222 COVID-19 vaccine. The material was peripheral blood, obtained 28 days after the second AZD1222 dose. The CDR3: CASSDSAYEQYF. CDR3 nucleotide sequence: TGTGCCAGCTCGGACAGCGCGTACGAGCAGTACTTC.